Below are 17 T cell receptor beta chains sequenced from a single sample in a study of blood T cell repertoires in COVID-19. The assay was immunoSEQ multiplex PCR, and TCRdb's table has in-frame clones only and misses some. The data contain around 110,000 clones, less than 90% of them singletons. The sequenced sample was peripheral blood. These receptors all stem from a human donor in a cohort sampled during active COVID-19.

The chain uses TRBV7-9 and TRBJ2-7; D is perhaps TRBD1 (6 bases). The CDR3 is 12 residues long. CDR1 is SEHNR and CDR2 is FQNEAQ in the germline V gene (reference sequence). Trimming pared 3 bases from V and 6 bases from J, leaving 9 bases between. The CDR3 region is CASSFVGGEQYV. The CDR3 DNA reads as TGTGCCAGCAGCTTTGTAGGGGGCGAGCAGTACGTC.

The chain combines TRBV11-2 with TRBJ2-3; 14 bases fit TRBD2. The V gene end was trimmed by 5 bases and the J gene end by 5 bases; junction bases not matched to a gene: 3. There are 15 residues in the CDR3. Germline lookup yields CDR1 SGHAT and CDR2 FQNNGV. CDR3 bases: TGTGCCAGCAGCCTAGGACTAGCGGGAGGAGATACGCAGTATTTT. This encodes CASSLGLAGGDTQYF.

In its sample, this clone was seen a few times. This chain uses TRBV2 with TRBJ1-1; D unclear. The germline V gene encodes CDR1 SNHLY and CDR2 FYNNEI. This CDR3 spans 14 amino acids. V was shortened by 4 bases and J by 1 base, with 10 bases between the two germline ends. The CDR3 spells CASSGLSTNTEAFF. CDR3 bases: TGTGCCAGCAGTGGCCTTAGCACGAACACTGAAGCTTTCTTT.

The CDR3 nucleotides read TGTGCCACCAGTGATTCGACAGGGTGGCGGACCGGGGAGCTGTTTTTT. It yields the protein CATSDSTGWRTGELFF. This chain connects TRBV24-1 to TRBJ2-2; TRBD1 matches 7 bases. The CDR3 has 16 amino acids. Germline-derived CDR1 and CDR2 are KGHDR and SFDVKD. V dropped 2 bases and J dropped 5; count of bases not matched to a gene: 7.

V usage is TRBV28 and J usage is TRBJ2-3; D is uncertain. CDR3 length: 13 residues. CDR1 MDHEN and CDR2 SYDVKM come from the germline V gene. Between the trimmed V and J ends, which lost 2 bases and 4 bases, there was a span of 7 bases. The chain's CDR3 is CASSLASADTQYF. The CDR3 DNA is TGTGCCAGCAGTTTAGCGTCCGCAGATACGCAGTATTTT.

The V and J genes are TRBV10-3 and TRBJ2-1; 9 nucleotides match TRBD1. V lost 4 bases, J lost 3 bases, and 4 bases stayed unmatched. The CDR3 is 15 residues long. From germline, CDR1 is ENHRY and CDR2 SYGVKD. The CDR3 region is CAISVRDRDYNEQFF. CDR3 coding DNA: TGTGCCATCAGTGTTAGGGACAGGGACTACAATGAGCAGTTCTTC.

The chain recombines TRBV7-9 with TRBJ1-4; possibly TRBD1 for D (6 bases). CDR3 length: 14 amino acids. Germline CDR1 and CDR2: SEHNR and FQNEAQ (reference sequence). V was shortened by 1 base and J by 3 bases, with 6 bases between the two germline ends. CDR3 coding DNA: TGTGCCAGCAGCTTAGGGACAGCTAATGAAAAACTGTTTTTT. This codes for CASSLGTANEKLFF.

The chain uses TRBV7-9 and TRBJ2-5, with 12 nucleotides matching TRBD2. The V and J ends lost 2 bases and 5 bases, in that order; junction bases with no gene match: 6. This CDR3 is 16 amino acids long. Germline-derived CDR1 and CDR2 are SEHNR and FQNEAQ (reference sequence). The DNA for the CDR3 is TGTGCCAGCAGCTTAAGAACTAGCGGGAGGAGGGAGACCCAGTACTTC. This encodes CASSLRTSGRRETQYF.

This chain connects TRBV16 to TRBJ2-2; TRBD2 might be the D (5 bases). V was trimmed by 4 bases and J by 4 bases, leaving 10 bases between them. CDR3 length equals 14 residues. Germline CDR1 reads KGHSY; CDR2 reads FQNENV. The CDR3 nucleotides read TGTGCCAGCAGCCCTACTAGGGTCACCGGGGAGCTGTTTTTT. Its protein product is CASSPTRVTGELFF.

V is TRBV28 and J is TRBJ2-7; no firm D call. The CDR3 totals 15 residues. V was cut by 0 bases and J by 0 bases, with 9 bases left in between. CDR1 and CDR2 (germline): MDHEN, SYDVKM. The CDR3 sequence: CASSLWAAGSYEQYV. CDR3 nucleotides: TGTGCCAGCAGTTTATGGGCGGCCGGCTCCTACGAGCAGTACGTC.

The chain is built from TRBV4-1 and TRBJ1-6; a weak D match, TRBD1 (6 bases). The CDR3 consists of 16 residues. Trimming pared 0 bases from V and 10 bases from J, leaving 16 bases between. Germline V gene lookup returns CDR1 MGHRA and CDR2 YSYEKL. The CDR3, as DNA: TGCGCCAGCAGCCAAGAGTTCCCAGGGGAGAGGTCACCCCTCCACTTT. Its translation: CASSQEFPGERSPLHF.

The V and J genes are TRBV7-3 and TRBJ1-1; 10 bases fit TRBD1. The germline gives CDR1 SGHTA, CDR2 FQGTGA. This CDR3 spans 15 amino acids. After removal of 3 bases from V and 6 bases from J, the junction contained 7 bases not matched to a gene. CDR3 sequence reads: CASSFSTGGVPEAFF. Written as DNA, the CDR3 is TGTGCCAGCAGCTTCTCGACAGGGGGCGTACCTGAAGCTTTCTTT.

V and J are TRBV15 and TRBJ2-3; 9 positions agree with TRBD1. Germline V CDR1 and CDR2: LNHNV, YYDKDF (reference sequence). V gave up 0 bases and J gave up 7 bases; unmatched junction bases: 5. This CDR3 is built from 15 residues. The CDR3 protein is CATSRDRQGGNTQYF. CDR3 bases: TGTGCCACCAGCAGAGATCGACAGGGGGGGAATACGCAGTATTTT.

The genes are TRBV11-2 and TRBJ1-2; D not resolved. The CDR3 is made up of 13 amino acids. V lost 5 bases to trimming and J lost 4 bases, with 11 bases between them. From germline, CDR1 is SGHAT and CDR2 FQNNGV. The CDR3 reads CASSPTVIYGYTF. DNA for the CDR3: TGTGCCAGCAGCCCAACGGTAATCTATGGCTACACCTTC. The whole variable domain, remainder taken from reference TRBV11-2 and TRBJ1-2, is EAGVAQSPRYKIIEKRQSVAFWCNPISGHATLYWYQQILGQGPKLLIQFQNNGVVDDSQLPKDRFSAERLKGVDSTLKIQPAKLEDSAVYLCASSPTVIYGYTFGSGTRLTVV.

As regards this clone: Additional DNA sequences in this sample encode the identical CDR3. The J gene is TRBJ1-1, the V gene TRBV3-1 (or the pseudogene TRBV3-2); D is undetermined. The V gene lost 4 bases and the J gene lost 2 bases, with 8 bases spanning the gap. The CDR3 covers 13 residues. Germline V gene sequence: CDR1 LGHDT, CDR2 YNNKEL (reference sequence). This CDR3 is CASSRTGNTEAFF. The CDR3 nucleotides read TGTGCCAGCAGCCGCACGGGAAACACTGAAGCTTTCTTT.

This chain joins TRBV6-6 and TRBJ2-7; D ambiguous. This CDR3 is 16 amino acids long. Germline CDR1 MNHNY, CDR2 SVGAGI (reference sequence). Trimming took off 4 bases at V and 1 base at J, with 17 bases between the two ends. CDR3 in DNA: TGTGCCAGCAGTTCGCGACCCGGGTCCCGGTCCTACGAGCAGTACGTC. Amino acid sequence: CASSSRPGSRSYEQYV.

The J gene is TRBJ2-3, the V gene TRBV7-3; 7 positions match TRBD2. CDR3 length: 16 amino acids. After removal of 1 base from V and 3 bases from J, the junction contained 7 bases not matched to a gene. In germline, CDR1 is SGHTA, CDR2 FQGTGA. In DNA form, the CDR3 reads TGTGCCAGCAGCTTAATGGGGGGAGCGGGGACAGATACGCAGTATTTT. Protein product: CASSLMGGAGTDTQYF. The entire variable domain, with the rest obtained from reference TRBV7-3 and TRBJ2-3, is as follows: GAGVSQTPSNKVTEKGKYVELRCDPISGHTALYWYRQSLGQGPEFLIYFQGTGAADDSGLPNDRFFAVRPEGSVSTLKIQRTERGDSAVYLCASSLMGGAGTDTQYFGPGTRLTVL.